These T cell receptor beta chains were read from a single sample in a study of Ad26.COV2.S vaccination and SARS-CoV-2 variants. Measured with immunoSEQ multiplex PCR; TCRdb has only the in-frame clones, and not every one. This table has about 180,000 clones, around 85% appearing once. The material was peripheral blood, obtained after recovery from COVID-19. The receptors were gathered from a human donor who had recovered from COVID-19. The CDR3 runs from the conserved cysteine through the conserved F or W. Fields, in order: V gene, J gene, clone size, D gene, CDR3 protein, CDR3 DNA. D genes are given only for firm matches. Some rows have no size entry. The others give once, few or many, or a class for an expanded clone.

v_call: TRBV11-3; j_call: TRBJ2-1; clone_size: -; d_call: -; cdr3_aa: CASGSRSGGNEQFF; cdr3_nt: TGTGCCAGCGGTTCGCGTAGCGGTGGGAATGAGCAGTTCTTC
v_call: TRBV5-4; j_call: TRBJ1-3; clone_size: -; d_call: -; cdr3_aa: CASSLGVNSGNTIYF; cdr3_nt: TGTGCCAGCAGCTTGGGGGTTAACTCTGGAAACACCATATATTTT
v_call: TRBV12-3/TRBV12-4; j_call: TRBJ2-7; clone_size: few; d_call: -; cdr3_aa: CASRQTYEQYF; cdr3_nt: TGTGCCAGCAGACAGACCTACGAGCAGTACTTC
v_call: TRBV28; j_call: TRBJ2-3; clone_size: -; d_call: -; cdr3_aa: CASSRTRTDTQYF; cdr3_nt: TGTGCCAGCAGCCGGACCCGCACAGATACGCAGTATTTT
v_call: TRBV19; j_call: TRBJ2-2; clone_size: -; d_call: TRBD2; cdr3_aa: CASSIRRDYSTGELFF; cdr3_nt: TGTGCCAGTAGTATTCGTCGGGACTACTCCACCGGGGAGCTGTTTTTT
v_call: TRBV9; j_call: TRBJ2-3; clone_size: -; d_call: TRBD2; cdr3_aa: CASSDSGSSTDTQYF; cdr3_nt: TGTGCCAGCAGCGATAGCGGGTCTAGCACAGATACGCAGTATTTT
v_call: TRBV5-1; j_call: TRBJ2-7; clone_size: -; d_call: -; cdr3_aa: CASSLSGGTGYYEQYF; cdr3_nt: TGCGCCAGCAGCTTGTCTGGGGGCACGGGGTACTACGAGCAGTACTTC
v_call: TRBV7-9; j_call: TRBJ2-1; clone_size: -; d_call: TRBD1; cdr3_aa: CASSSDAGQGIGSYNEQFF; cdr3_nt: TGTGCCAGCAGCTCCGATGCAGGACAGGGTATTGGCTCCTACAATGAGCAGTTCTTC
v_call: TRBV18; j_call: TRBJ1-3; clone_size: -; d_call: -; cdr3_aa: CASSPPAARFDLYF; cdr3_nt: TGTGCCAGCTCACCACCGGCAGCCCGATTCGACCTATATTTT
v_call: TRBV3-1/TRBV3-2; j_call: TRBJ2-7; clone_size: -; d_call: TRBD1; cdr3_aa: CASSPYRGRKNEQYF; cdr3_nt: TGTGCCAGCAGCCCCTACAGGGGGCGTAAAAACGAGCAGTACTTC
v_call: TRBV28; j_call: TRBJ1-5; clone_size: -; d_call: -; cdr3_aa: CASSLLIPNQPQHF; cdr3_nt: TGTGCCAGCAGTTTACTGATCCCCAATCAGCCCCAGCATTTT
v_call: TRBV7-2; j_call: TRBJ2-2; clone_size: -; d_call: -; cdr3_aa: CASSSNRGVIKNTGELFF; cdr3_nt: TGTGCCAGCAGCTCCAACCGGGGCGTTATAAAGAACACCGGGGAGCTGTTTTTT
v_call: TRBV6-6; j_call: TRBJ1-1; clone_size: -; d_call: TRBD1; cdr3_aa: CASSSLPDREVQAFF; cdr3_nt: TGTGCCAGCAGCTCCCTGCCAGACAGGGAAGTCCAAGCTTTCTTT
v_call: TRBV28; j_call: TRBJ1-6; clone_size: -; d_call: -; cdr3_aa: CASSFSGLEYNSPLHF; cdr3_nt: TGTGCCAGCAGTTTCTCGGGGCTGGAGTATAATTCACCCCTCCACTTT
v_call: TRBV19; j_call: TRBJ1-5; clone_size: -; d_call: -; cdr3_aa: CASSLDLTGYNQPQHF; cdr3_nt: TGTGCCAGTAGTTTAGACCTGACAGGTTACAATCAGCCCCAGCATTTT
v_call: TRBV28; j_call: TRBJ1-5; clone_size: -; d_call: TRBD1; cdr3_aa: CASTLGGQGTQPQHF; cdr3_nt: TGTGCCAGCACCCTCGGGGGACAGGGGACTCAGCCCCAGCATTTT
v_call: TRBV4-1; j_call: TRBJ1-1; clone_size: -; d_call: -; cdr3_aa: CASSQVGVTEAFF; cdr3_nt: TGCGCCAGCAGCCAAGTAGGGGTCACTGAAGCTTTCTTT
v_call: TRBV7-9; j_call: TRBJ2-5; clone_size: -; d_call: -; cdr3_aa: CASSLGLRAGSETQYF; cdr3_nt: TGTGCCAGCAGCTTAGGTTTGCGGGCAGGGAGTGAGACCCAGTACTTC
v_call: TRBV9; j_call: TRBJ2-1; clone_size: -; d_call: -; cdr3_aa: CASSARDSNEQFF; cdr3_nt: TGTGCCAGCAGCGCCCGGGATTCCAATGAGCAGTTCTTC
v_call: TRBV6-1; j_call: TRBJ2-5; clone_size: once; d_call: -; cdr3_aa: CASSVVTGQGRETQYF; cdr3_nt: TGTGCCAGCAGTGTGGTCACTGGGCAGGGGAGAGAGACCCAGTACTTC
v_call: TRBV28; j_call: TRBJ1-5; clone_size: once; d_call: -; cdr3_aa: CASSRSGTSNQPQHF; cdr3_nt: TGTGCCAGCAGTCGCTCAGGGACTAGCAATCAGCCCCAGCATTTT
v_call: TRBV16; j_call: TRBJ1-6; clone_size: once; d_call: -; cdr3_aa: CASSHSREHSPLHF; cdr3_nt: TGTGCCAGCAGCCATTCAAGGGAACATTCACCCCTCCACTTT
v_call: TRBV12-3/TRBV12-4; j_call: TRBJ2-3; clone_size: -; d_call: -; cdr3_aa: CASSLLNSDTQYF; cdr3_nt: TGTGCCAGCAGTCTATTAAATTCAGATACGCAGTATTTT
v_call: TRBV3-1/TRBV3-2; j_call: TRBJ2-7; clone_size: few; d_call: -; cdr3_aa: CASSPLGDEQYF; cdr3_nt: TGTGCCAGCAGCCCCCTCGGAGACGAGCAGTACTTC
v_call: TRBV2; j_call: TRBJ1-6; clone_size: -; d_call: -; cdr3_aa: CASRSPGGGRVNSPLHF; cdr3_nt: TGTGCCAGCAGATCGCCGGGAGGAGGCAGGGTCAACTCACCCCTCCACTTT